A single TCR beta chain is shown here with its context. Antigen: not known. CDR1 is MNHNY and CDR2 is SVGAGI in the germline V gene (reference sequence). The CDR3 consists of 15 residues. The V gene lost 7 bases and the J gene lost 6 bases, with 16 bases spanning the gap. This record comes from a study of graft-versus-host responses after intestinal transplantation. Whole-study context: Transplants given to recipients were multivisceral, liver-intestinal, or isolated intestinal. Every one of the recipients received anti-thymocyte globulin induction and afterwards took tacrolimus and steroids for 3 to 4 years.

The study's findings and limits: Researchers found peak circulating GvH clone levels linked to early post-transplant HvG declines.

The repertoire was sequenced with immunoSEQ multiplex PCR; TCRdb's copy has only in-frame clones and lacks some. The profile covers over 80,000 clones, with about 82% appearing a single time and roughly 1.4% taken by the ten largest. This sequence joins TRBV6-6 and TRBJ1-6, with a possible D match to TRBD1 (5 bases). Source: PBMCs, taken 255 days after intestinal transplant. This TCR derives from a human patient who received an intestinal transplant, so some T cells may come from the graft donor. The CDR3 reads CASTLRGRINSPLHF. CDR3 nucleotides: TGTGCCAGCACCCTAAGGGGACGGATTAATTCACCCCTCCACTTT.